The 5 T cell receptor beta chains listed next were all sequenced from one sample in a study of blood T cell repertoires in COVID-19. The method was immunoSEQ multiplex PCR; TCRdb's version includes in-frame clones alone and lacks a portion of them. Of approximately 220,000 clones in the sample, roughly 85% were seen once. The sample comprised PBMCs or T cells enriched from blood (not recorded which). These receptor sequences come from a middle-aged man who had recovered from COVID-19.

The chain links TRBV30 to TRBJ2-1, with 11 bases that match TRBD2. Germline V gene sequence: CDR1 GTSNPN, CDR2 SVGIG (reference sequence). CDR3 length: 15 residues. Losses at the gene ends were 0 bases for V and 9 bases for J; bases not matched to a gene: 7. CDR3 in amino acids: CAWSVTSGSGGEQFF. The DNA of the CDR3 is TGTGCCTGGAGTGTAACTAGCGGGAGCGGGGGTGAGCAGTTCTTC.

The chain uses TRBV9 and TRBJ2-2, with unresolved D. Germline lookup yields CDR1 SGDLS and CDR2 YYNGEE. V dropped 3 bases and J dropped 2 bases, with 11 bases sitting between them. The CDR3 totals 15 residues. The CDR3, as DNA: TGTGCCAGCAGCGGAAAACACAGAAACACCGGGGAGCTGTTTTTT. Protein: CASSGKHRNTGELFF.

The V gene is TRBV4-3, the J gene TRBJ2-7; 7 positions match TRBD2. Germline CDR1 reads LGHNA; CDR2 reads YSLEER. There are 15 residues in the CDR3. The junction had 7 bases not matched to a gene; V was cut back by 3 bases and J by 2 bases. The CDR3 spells CASSQGLGGTYEQYF. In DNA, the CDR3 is TGCGCCAGCAGCCAGGGGCTGGGGGGGACCTACGAGCAGTACTTC.

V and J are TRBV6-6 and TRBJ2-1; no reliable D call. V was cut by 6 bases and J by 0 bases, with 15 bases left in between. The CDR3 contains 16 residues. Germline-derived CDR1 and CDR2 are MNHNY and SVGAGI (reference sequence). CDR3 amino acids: CASRPKEEYSYNEQFF. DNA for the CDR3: TGTGCCAGCAGACCCAAAGAGGAATACTCCTACAATGAGCAGTTCTTC.

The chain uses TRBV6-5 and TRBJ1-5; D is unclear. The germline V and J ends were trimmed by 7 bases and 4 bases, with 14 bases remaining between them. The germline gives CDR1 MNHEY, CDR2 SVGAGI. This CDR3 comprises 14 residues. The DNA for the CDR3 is TGTGCCAGCAATCCCATAGAAGTAAATCAGCCCCAGCATTTT. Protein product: CASNPIEVNQPQHF.